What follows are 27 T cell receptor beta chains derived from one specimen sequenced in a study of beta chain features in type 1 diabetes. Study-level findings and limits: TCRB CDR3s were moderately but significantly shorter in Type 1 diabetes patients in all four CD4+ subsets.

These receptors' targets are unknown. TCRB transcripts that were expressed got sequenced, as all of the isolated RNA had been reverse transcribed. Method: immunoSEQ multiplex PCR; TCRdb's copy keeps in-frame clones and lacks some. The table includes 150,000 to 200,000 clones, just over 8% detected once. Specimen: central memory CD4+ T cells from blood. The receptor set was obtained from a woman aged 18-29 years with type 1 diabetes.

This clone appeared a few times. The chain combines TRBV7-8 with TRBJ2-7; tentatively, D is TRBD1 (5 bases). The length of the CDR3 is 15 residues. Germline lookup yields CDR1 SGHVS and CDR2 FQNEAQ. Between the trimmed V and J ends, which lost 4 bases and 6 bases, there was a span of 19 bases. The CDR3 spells CASSYPGARETEQYF. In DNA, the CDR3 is TGTGCCAGCAGCTACCCTGGGGCTAGAGAAACCGAGCAGTACTTC. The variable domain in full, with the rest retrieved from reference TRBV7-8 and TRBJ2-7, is GAGVSQSPRYKVAKRGQDVALRCDPISGHVSLFWYQQALGQGPEFLTYFQNEAQLDKSGLPSDRFFAERPEGSVSTLKIQRTQQEDSAVYLCASSYPGARETEQYFGPGTRLTVT.

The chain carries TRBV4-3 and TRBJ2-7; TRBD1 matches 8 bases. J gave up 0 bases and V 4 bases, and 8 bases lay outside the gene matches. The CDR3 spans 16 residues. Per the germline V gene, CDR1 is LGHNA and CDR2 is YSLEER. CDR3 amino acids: CASSRGQGPSSYEQYF. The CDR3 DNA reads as TGCGCCAGCAGCCGCGGACAGGGACCGAGCTCCTACGAGCAGTACTTC.

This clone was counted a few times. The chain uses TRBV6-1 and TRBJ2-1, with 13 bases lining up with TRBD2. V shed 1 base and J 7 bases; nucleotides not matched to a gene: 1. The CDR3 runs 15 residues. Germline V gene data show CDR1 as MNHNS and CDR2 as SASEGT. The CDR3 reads CASSEGTSGSNEQFF. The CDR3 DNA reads TGTGCCAGCAGTGAAGGGACTAGCGGGAGTAATGAGCAGTTCTTC.

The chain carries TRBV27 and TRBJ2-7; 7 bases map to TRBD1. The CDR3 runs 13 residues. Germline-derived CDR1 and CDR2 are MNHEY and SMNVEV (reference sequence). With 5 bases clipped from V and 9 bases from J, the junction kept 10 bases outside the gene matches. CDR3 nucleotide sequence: TGTGCCAGCAGTGCCCAAGACAGGGTTGCGCAGTACTTC. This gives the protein CASSAQDRVAQYF.

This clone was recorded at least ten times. The CDR3 DNA reads TGTGCCTGGAGTGCGAGGACTAGATCCTACAATGAGCAGTTCTTC. Translated, it gives CAWSARTRSYNEQFF. The J gene is TRBJ2-1, the V gene TRBV30; 7 bases fit TRBD2. Germline values: CDR1 GTSNPN, CDR2 SVGIG (reference sequence). The CDR3 is 15 amino acids. V shed 1 base, J shed 1 base, and the junction held 4 bases outside the gene matches.

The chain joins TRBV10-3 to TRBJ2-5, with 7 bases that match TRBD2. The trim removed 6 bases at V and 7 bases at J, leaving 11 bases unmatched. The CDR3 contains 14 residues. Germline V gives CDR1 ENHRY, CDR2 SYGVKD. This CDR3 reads CAIRAGSQTGTQYF. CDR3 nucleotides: TGTGCCATCAGAGCGGGGTCACAGACCGGGACCCAGTACTTC.

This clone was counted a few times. CDR3 residues: CASSLGGGAEAFF. Here the CDR3 DNA reads TGTGCCAGCAGCTTAGGGGGGGGTGCCGAAGCTTTCTTT. The V and J genes are TRBV7-9 and TRBJ1-1; D is possibly TRBD1 (5 bases). The CDR3 runs to 13 residues. CDR1 is SEHNR, CDR2 FQNEAQ, per germline (reference sequence). The V end lost 1 base, the J end lost 8 bases, and 11 bases lay between the germline ends.

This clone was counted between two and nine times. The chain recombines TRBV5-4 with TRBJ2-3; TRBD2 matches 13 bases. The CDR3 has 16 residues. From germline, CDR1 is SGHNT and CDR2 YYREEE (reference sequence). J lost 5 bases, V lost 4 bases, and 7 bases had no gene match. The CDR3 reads CASSRGTSGTGDTQYF. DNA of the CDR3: TGTGCCAGCAGCCGCGGGACTAGCGGGACAGGAGATACGCAGTATTTT.

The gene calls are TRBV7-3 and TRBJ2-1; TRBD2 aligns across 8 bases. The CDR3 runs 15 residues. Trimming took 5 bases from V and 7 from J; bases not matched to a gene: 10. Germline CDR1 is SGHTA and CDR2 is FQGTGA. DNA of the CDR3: TGTGCCAGCAGCCTCGGGAGGGCCATGATGAATGAGCAGTTCTTC. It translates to CASSLGRAMMNEQFF.

CDR3 residues: CASRGTAFGYEQYF. CDR3 DNA: TGTGCCAGCAGAGGGACAGCCTTTGGGTACGAGCAGTACTTC. V is TRBV2 and J is TRBJ2-7; 7 bases agree with TRBD1. The CDR3 contains 14 residues. Germline trimming cut 6 bases from V and 4 bases from J; bases unmatched to any gene: 9. The germline V gene encodes CDR1 SNHLY and CDR2 FYNNEI.

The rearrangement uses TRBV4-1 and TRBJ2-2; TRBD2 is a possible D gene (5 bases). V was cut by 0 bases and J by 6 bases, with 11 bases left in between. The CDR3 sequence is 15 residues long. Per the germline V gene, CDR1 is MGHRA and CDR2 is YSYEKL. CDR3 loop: CASSQDASWSGELFF. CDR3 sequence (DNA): TGCGCCAGCAGCCAAGACGCTAGCTGGTCCGGGGAGCTGTTTTTT.

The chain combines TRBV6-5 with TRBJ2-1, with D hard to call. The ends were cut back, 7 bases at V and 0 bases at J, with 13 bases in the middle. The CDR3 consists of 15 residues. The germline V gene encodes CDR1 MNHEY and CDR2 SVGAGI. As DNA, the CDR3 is TGTGCCAGCAATAAGAATCCGAGCTCCTACAATGAGCAGTTCTTC. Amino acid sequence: CASNKNPSSYNEQFF.

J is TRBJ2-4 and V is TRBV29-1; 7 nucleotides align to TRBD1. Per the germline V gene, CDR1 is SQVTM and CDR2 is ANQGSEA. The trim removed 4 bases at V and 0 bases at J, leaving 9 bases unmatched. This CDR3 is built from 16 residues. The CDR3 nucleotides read TGCAGCGTTGGGTACGTGGGACAGCTAGCCAAAAACATTCAGTACTTC. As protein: CSVGYVGQLAKNIQYF.

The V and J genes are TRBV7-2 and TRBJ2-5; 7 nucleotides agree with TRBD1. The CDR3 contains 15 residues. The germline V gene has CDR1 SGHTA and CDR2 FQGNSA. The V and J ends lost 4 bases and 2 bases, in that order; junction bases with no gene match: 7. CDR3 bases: TGTGCCAGCAGCTCTACAGGGGTTAGGCAAGAGACCCAGTACTTC. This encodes CASSSTGVRQETQYF.

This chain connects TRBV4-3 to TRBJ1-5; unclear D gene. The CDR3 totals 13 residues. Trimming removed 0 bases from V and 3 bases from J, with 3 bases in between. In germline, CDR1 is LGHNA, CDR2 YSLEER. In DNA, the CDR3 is TGCGCCAGCAGCCAAGACAACAATCAGCCCCAGCATTTT. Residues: CASSQDNNQPQHF.

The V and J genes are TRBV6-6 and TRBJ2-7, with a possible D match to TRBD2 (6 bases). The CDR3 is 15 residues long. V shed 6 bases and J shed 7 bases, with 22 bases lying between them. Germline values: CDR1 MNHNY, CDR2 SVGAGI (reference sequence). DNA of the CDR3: TGTGCCAGCAGCGGTGGGATGGCGGGAACAGGTGAGCAGTACTTC. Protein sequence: CASSGGMAGTGEQYF.

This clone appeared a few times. CDR3 bases: TGTGCCAGCAGCCGGCGGGACGGTGGCACAGATACGCAGTATTTT. As protein: CASSRRDGGTDTQYF. The chain combines TRBV7-2 with TRBJ2-3, with D maybe TRBD2 (6 bases). The CDR3 loop spans 15 amino acids. Germline values: CDR1 SGHTA, CDR2 FQGNSA. Trimming cost V 5 bases and J 1 base, with 13 bases left between them.

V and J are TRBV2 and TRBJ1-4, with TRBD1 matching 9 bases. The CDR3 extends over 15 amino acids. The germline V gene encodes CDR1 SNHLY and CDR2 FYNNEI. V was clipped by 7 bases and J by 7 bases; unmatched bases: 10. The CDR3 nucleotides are TGTGCCAGCACCAAAACGGGACAGGGCGGTGAAAAACTGTTTTTT. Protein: CASTKTGQGGEKLFF.

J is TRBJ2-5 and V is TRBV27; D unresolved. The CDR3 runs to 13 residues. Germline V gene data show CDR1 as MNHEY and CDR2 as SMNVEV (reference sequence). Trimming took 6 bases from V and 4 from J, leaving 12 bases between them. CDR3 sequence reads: CASRPYSRETQYF. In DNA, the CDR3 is TGTGCCAGCAGACCATATAGCAGAGAGACCCAGTACTTC.

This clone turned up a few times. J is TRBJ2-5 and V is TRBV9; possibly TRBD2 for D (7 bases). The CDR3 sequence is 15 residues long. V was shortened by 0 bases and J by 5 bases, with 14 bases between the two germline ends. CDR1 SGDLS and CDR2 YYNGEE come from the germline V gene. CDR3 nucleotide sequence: TGTGCCAGCAGCGTAGACGCGGGGGCGGCGGAGACCCAGTACTTC. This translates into CASSVDAGAAETQYF.

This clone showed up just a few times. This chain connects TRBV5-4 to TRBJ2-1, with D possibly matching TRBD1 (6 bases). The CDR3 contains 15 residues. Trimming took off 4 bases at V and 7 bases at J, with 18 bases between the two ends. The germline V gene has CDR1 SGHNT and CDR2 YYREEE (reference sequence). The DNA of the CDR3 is TGTGCCAGCAGCCCACCAGGGGCGTCTTTGAATGAGCAGTTCTTC. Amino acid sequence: CASSPPGASLNEQFF.

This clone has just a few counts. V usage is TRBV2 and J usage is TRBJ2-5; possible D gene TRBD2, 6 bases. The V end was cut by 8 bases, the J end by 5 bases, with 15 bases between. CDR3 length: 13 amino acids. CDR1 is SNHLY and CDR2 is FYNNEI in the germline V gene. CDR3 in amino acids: CASGPGVGETQYF. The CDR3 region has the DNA TGTGCCAGCGGACCGGGAGTGGGGGAGACCCAGTACTTC.

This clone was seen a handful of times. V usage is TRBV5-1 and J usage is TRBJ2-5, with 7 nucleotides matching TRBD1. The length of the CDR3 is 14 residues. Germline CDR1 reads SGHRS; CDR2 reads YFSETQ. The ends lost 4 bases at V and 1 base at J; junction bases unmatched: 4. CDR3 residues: CASSPNRGQETQYF. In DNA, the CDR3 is TGCGCCAGCAGCCCTAACAGGGGCCAAGAGACCCAGTACTTC.

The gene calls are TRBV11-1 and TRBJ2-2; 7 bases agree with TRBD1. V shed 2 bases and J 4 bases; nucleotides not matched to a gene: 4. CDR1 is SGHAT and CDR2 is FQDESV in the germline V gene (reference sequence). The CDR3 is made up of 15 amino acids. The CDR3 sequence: CASSLRQGTTGELFF. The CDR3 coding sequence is TGTGCCAGCAGCTTACGACAGGGTACCACCGGGGAGCTGTTTTTT.

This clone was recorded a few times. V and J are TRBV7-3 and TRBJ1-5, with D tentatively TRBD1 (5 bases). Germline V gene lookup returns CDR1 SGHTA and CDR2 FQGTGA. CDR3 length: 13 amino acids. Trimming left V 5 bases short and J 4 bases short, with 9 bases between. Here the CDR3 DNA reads TGTGCCAGCAGCCAGACAGCAAATCAGCCCCAGCATTTT. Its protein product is CASSQTANQPQHF.

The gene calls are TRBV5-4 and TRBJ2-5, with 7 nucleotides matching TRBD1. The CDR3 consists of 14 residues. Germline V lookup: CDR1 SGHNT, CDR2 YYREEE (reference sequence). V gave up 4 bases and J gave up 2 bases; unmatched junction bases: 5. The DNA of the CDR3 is TGTGCCAGCAGCGTGGGGACAGTACAAGAGACCCAGTACTTC. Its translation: CASSVGTVQETQYF.

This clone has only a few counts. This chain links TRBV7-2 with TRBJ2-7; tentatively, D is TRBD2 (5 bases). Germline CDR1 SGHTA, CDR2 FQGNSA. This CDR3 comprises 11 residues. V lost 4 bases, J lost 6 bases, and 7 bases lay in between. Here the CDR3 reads CASSSRGEQYF. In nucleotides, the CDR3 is TGTGCCAGCAGCTCCCGGGGCGAGCAGTACTTC.